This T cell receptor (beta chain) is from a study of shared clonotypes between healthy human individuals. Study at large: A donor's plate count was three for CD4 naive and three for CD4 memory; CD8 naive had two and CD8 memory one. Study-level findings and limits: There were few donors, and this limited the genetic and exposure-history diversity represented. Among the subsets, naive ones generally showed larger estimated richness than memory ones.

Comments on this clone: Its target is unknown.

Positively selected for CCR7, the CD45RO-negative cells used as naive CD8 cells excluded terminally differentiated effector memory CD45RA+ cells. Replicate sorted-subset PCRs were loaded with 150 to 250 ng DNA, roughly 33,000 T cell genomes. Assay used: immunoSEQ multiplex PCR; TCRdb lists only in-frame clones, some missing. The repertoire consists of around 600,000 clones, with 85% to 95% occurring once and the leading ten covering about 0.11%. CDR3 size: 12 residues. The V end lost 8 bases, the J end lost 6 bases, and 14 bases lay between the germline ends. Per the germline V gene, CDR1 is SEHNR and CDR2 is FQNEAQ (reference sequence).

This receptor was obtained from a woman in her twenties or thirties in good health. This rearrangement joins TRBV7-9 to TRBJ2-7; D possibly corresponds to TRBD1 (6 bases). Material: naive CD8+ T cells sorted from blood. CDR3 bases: TGTGCCAGCTCTAGGGGGTTTCCCGAGCAGTACTTC. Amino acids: CASSRGFPEQYF.